The clone carrying this TCR beta chain was detected only once. Compared with germline, one end of the junction differs, possibly owing to a read error. The sample originates from a study of blood T cell repertoires in COVID-19. Study information: T cells, B-cell-depleted T cells, or PBMCs provided the cDNA or gDNA that served as material.

The CDR3 runs to 11 residues. Germline V lookup: CDR1 SGHVS, CDR2 FQNEAQ. Generated by immunoSEQ multiplex PCR, the TCRdb table keeps only in-frame clones and is missing some. This table has 130,000 to 150,000 clones, around 80% appearing once. The clonotype comes from a human donor with acute or convalescent COVID-19. The donor label of this sample is uncertain. The sample taken for sequencing was peripheral blood. This rearrangement joins TRBV7-8 to TRBJ2-7, with a tentative D call TRBD1 (6 bases). The CDR3: CASSQLGAPDF. CDR3 DNA sequence: TGTGCCAGCAGCCAACTGGGGGCCCCCGACTTC.